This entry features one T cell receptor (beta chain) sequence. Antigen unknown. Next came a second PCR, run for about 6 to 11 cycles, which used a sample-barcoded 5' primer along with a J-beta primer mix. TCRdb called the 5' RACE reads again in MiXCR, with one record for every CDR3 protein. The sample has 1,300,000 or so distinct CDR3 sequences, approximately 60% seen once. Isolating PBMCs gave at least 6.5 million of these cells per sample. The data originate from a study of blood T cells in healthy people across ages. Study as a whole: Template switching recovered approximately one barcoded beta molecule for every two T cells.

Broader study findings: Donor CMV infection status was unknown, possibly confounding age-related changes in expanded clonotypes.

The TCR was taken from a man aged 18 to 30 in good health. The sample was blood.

The CDR3 loop reads CSAGQGLAHNEQFF. As DNA, the CDR3 is TGCAGTGCTGGGCAGGGACTAGCCCACAATGAGCAGTTCTTC. V and J are TRBV20-1 and TRBJ2-1; TRBD2 matches 9 bases. The CDR3 extends over 14 amino acids. J was trimmed by 5 bases and V by 5 bases; bases with no gene match: 7. Germline CDR1 reads DFQATT; CDR2 reads SNEGSKA (reference sequence).